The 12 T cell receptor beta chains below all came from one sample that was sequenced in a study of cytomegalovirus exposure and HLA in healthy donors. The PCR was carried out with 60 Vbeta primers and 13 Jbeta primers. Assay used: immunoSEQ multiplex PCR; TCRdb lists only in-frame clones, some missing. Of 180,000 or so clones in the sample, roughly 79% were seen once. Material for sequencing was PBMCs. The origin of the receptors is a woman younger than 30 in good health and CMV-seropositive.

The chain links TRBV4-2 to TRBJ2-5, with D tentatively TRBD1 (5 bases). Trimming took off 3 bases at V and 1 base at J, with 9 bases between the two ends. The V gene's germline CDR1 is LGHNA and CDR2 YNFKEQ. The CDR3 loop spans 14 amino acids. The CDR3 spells CASSQTVIQETQYF. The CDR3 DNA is TGTGCCAGCAGCCAGACAGTCATCCAAGAGACCCAGTACTTC.

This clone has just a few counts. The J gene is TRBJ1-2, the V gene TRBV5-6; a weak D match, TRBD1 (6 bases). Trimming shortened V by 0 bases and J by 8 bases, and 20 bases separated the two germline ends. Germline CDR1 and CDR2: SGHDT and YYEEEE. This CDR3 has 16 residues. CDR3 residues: CASSLALAGVLEGYTF. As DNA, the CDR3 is TGTGCCAGCAGCTTGGCCTTAGCAGGGGTGCTGGAAGGCTACACCTTC.

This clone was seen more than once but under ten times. The CDR3 here is CAIRSTGTYTGELFF. CDR3 bases: TGTGCCATCAGATCTACAGGGACGTACACCGGGGAGCTGTTTTTT. The V gene is TRBV10-3, the J gene TRBJ2-2, with a tentative D call TRBD1 (6 bases). There are 15 residues in the CDR3. Trimming shortened V by 6 bases and J by 3 bases, and 14 bases separated the two germline ends. Per the germline V gene, CDR1 is ENHRY and CDR2 is SYGVKD.

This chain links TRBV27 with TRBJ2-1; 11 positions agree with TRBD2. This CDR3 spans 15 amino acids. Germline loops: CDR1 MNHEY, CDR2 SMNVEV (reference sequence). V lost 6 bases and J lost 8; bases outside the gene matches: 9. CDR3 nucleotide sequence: TGTGCCAGCAGGTCAGTAGCGGGGGGGCACGATGAGCAGTTCTTC. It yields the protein CASRSVAGGHDEQFF.

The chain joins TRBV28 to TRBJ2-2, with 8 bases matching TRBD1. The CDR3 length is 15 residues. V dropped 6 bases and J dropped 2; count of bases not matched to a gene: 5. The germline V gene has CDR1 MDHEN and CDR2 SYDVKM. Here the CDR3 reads CASRWDRRNTGELFF. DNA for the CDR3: TGTGCCAGCAGATGGGACAGGCGTAACACCGGGGAGCTGTTTTTT.

The CDR3 sequence: CASSSQTVTEAFF. CDR3 in DNA: TGTGCCAGCAGCTCTCAGACAGTCACTGAAGCTTTCTTT. The rearrangement uses TRBV5-4 and TRBJ1-1, with D possibly being TRBD1 (5 bases). CDR1 is SGHNT, CDR2 YYREEE, per germline (reference sequence). Trimming cost V 3 bases and J 4 bases, with 10 bases left between them. The CDR3 runs 13 residues.

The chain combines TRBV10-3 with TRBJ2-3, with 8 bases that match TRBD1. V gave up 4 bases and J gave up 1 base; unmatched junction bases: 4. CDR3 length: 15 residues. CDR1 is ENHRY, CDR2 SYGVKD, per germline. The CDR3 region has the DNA TGTGCCATCAGTGTCTCGGGACAGGGCACAGATACGCAGTATTTT. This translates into CAISVSGQGTDTQYF.

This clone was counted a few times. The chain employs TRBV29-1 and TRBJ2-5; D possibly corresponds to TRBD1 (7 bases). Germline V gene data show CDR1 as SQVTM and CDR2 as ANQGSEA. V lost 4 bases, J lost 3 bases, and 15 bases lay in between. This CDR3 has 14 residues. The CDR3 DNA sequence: TGCAGCGTTGCCGGAGGGGGCAGGGAAGAGACCCAGTACTTC. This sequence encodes CSVAGGGREETQYF.

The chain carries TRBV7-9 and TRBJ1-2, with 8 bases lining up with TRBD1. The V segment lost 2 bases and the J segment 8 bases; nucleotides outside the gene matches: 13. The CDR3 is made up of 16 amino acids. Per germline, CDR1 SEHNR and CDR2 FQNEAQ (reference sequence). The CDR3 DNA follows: TGTGCCAGCAGCTTATCTGCAGGACAGGGCATGTGGGGCTACACCTTC. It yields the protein CASSLSAGQGMWGYTF.

This chain's CDR3 is CAWSRDTGGFYGYTF. In DNA, the CDR3 is TGTGCCTGGAGTCGCGATACAGGGGGTTTTTATGGCTACACCTTC. The V call is TRBV30, the J call TRBJ1-2; 8 bases match TRBD1. CDR1 is GTSNPN, CDR2 SVGIG, per germline (reference sequence). V trimming: 2 bases; J trimming: 5 bases; junction bases outside the gene matches: 10. The CDR3 is 15 amino acids.

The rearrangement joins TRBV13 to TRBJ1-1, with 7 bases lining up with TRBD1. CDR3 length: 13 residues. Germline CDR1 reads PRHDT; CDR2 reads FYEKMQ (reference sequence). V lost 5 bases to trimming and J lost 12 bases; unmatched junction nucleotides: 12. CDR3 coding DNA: TGTGCCAGCAGCATTTATCAGACAGGGAGCACTTTCTTT. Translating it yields CASSIYQTGSTFF. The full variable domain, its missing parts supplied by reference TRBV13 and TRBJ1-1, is AAGVIQSPRHLIKEKRETATLKCYPIPRHDTVYWYQQGPGQDPQFLISFYEKMQSDKGSIPDRFSAQQFSDYHSELNMSSLELGDSALYFCASSIYQTGSTFFGQGTRLTVV.

For the CDR3, the DNA is TGTGCCAGCAGTGAAAAGGGCGGGGGAACAGATGAGCAGTTCTTC. Amino acid sequence: CASSEKGGGTDEQFF. This rearrangement joins TRBV6-4 to TRBJ2-1, with 7 bases fitting TRBD2. CDR3 length equals 15 residues. In germline, CDR1 is MRHNA, CDR2 SNTAGT. V gave up 3 bases and J gave up 8 bases; unmatched junction bases: 10.